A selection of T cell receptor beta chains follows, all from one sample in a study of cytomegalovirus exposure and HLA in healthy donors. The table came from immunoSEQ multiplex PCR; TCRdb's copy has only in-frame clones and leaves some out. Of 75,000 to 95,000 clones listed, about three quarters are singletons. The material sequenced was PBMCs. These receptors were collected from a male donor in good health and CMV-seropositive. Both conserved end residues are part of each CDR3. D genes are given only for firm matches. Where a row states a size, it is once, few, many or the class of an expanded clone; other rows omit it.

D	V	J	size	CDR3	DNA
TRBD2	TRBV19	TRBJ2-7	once	CASSITGGKYEQYF	TGTGCCAGTAGTATTACCGGGGGGAAATACGAGCAGTACTTC
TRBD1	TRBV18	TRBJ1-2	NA	CASSPEGAGGAYGYTF	TGTGCCAGCTCACCAGAGGGCGCAGGGGGCGCCTATGGCTACACCTTC
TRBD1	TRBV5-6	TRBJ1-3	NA	CASSPGQGPYSGNTIYF	TGTGCCAGCAGCCCTGGACAGGGGCCTTACTCTGGAAACACCATATATTTT
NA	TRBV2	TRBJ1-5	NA	CASSEEVGTTPQHF	TGTGCCAGCAGTGAAGAGGTCGGGACTACTCCCCAGCATTTT
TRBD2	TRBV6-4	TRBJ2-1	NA	CASSEQLAEYNEQFF	TGTGCCAGCAGTGAACAACTAGCGGAGTACAATGAGCAGTTCTTC
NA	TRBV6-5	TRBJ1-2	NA	CASSYEVWFGYTF	TGTGCCAGCAGTTACGAGGTTTGGTTTGGCTACACCTTC
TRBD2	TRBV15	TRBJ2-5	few	CATSEEGTVLAGRQETQYF	TGTGCCACCAGCGAGGAAGGCACAGTACTAGCGGGCAGACAAGAGACCCAGTACTTC
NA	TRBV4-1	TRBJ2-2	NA	CASSQDPNTGELFF	TGCGCCAGCAGCCAAGATCCCAATACCGGGGAGCTGTTTTTT
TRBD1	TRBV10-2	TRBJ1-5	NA	CASGEGTASNQPQHF	TGCGCCAGCGGAGAAGGGACAGCTAGCAATCAGCCCCAGCATTTT
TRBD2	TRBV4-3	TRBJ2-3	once	CASSQVYLLAGGSTDTQYF	TGCGCCAGCAGCCAAGTGTACTTACTAGCGGGAGGGAGCACAGATACGCAGTATTTT
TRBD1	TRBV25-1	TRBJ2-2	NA	CASSENRGRRTGELFF	TGTGCCAGCAGTGAAAACAGGGGGCGTCGGACCGGGGAGCTGTTTTTT
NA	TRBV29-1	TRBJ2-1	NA	CSVTFTRFSYNEQFF	TGCAGCGTTACCTTCACCAGGTTCTCCTACAATGAGCAGTTCTTC
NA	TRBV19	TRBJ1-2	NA	CASGAGVPYGYTF	TGTGCCAGTGGGGCAGGGGTTCCCTATGGCTACACCTTC